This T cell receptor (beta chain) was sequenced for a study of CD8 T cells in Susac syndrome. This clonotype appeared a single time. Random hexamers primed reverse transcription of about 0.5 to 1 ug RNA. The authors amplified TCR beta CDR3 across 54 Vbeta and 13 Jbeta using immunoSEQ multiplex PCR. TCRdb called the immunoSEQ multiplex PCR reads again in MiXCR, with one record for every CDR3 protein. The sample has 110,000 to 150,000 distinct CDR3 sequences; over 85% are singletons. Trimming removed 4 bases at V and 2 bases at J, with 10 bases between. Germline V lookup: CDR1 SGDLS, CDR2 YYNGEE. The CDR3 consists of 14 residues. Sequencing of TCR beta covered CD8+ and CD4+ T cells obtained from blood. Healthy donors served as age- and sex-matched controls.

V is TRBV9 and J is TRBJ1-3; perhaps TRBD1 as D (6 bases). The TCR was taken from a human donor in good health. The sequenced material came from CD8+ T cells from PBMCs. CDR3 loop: CASSSSGAGNTIYF. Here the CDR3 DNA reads TGTGCCAGCAGCAGCTCAGGGGCTGGAAACACCATATATTTT.